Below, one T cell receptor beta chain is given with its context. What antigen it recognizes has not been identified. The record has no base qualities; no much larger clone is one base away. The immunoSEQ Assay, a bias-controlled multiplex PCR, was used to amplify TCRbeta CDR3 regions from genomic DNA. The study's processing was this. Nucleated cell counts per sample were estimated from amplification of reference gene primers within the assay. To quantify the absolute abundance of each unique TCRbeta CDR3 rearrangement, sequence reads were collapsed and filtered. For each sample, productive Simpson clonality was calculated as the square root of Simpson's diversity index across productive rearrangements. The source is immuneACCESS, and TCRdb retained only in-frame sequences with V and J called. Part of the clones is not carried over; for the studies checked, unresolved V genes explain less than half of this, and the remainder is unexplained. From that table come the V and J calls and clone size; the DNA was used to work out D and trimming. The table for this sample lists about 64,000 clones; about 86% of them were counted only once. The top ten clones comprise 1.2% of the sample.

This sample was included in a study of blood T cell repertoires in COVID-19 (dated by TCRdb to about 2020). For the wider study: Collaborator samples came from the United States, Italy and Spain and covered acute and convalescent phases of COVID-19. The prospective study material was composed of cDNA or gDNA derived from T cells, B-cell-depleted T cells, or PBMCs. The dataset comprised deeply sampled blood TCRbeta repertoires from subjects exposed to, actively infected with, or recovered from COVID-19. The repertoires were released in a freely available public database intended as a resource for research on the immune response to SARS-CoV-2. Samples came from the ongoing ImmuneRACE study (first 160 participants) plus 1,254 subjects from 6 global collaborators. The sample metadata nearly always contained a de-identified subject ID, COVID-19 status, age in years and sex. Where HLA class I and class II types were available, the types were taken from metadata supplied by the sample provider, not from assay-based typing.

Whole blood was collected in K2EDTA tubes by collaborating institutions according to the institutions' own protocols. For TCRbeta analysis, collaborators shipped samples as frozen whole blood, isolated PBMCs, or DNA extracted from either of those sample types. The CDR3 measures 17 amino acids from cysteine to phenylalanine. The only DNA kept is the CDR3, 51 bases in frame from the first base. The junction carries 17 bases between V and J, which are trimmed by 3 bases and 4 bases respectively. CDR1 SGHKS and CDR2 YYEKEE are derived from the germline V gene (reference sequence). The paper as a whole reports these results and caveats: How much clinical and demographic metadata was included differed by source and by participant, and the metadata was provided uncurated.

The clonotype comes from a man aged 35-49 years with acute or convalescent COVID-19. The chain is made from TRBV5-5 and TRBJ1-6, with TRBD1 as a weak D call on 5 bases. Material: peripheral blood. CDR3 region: CASSSQVLGGYNSPLHF. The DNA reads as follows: TGTGCCAGCAGCTCCCAGGTGCTGGGGGGATATAATTCACCCCTCCACTTT.